This T cell receptor (beta chain) was captured in a study of cytomegalovirus exposure and HLA in healthy donors. Study context: The 120 million or so unique TCR beta sequences, from about 180 million T cells, were found by an earlier analysis.

The CDR3 is 18 residues long. Vbeta (60) and Jbeta (13) primers were used in the PCR. This table comes from immunoSEQ multiplex PCR, and its TCRdb copy is limited to in-frame clones, with some not included. Of over 150,000 clones listed, 75% to 85% are singletons. This clone was counted only a few times. The source is a woman aged 55-69 years in good health and CMV-seropositive. Material for sequencing was PBMCs. V and J are TRBV21-1 and TRBJ2-4; the table calls TRBD1, which could not be checked here. TRBV21-1 is reported as a pseudogene. The chain's CDR3 is CASSRYEMTDRAKNIQYF. The CDR3 nucleotides read TGTGCCAGCAGCCGATACGAGATGACAGATAGAGCCAAAAACATTCAGTACTTC.